The 27 T cell receptor beta chains given below trace back to one sample, sequenced in a study of post-analysis software for immune sequencing data. Unique molecular identifiers tagged the TCR beta cDNA libraries. TCRdb reprocessed the PCR reads via MiXCR and lists one record per CDR3 protein. Of almost 700,000 distinct CDR3 sequences in the sample, approximately 60% are singletons; the top ten hold about 11%. Antigen specificity for these receptors is unknown. Study-wide points: Higher frequency in patients than in controls was seen for five TRBV segments, with TRBV5-6, TRBV5-1 and TRBV20-1 among them.

Specimen: blood. Receptors originate from a girl aged 2-10 years with multiple sclerosis.

This clonotype was observed a handful of times. This chain links TRBV29-1 with TRBJ1-4; D is uncertain. CDR1 SQVTM and CDR2 ANQGSEA come from the germline V gene. This CDR3 region has 12 residues. For the CDR3, the DNA is TGCAGTGCAGATTCAACTAATGAAAAACTGTTTTTT. Translated: CSADSTNEKLFF.

This clonotype turned up a few times. The V call is TRBV7-9, the J call TRBJ2-5, with 8 bases aligning to TRBD1. CDR3 length equals 13 residues. Germline lookup yields CDR1 SEHNR and CDR2 FQNEAQ (reference sequence). The junction had 6 bases not matched to a gene; V was cut back by 10 bases and J by 2 bases. CDR3 coding DNA: TGTGCCATCACAGGGGGTGAACAAGAGACCCAGTACTTC. Amino acids: CAITGGEQETQYF.

This chain joins TRBV29-1 and TRBJ2-1; 9 bases match TRBD2. The V and J ends lost 2 bases and 9 bases, in that order; junction bases with no gene match: 2. Germline assignment: CDR1 SQVTM and CDR2 ANQGSEA. The CDR3 runs 12 residues. The CDR3 spells CSVELAGSEQFF. The CDR3 region has the DNA TGCAGCGTTGAACTAGCGGGAAGTGAGCAGTTCTTC.

This chain joins TRBV20-1 and TRBJ2-3; weak D call: TRBD2 (6 bases). V was shortened by 6 bases and J by 4 bases, with 14 bases between the two germline ends. Germline CDR1 reads DFQATT; CDR2 reads SNEGSKA (reference sequence). The CDR3 sequence is 13 residues long. CDR3 nucleotide sequence: TGCAGTGCCCGCTACGGGAGTTCAGATACGCAGTATTTT. As protein: CSARYGSSDTQYF.

The chain has TRBV4-2 and TRBJ2-2, with 10 nucleotides matching TRBD2. Germline values: CDR1 LGHNA, CDR2 YNFKEQ. V dropped 2 bases and J dropped 4; count of bases not matched to a gene: 4. The CDR3 totals 16 residues. DNA for the CDR3: TGTGCCAGCAGCCAAATAGCGGGGGGCCGCACCGGGGAGCTGTTTTTT. It is translated as CASSQIAGGRTGELFF.

This rearrangement joins TRBV5-1 to TRBJ1-2; possible D gene TRBD1, 6 bases. The CDR3 sequence is 17 residues long. The germline CDR1 and CDR2 sequences are SGHRS and YFSETQ. V was clipped by 0 bases and J by 2 bases, with 17 bases between them. CDR3 nucleotide sequence: TGCGCCAGCAGCTTGGGCCGGGACACGACAATGAACTATGGCTACACCTTC. Protein product: CASSLGRDTTMNYGYTF.

The chain links TRBV5-1 to TRBJ2-3; D possibly corresponds to TRBD2 (6 bases). V dropped 0 bases and J dropped 3 bases, with 14 bases sitting between them. The CDR3 sequence is 16 residues long. Germline CDR1 and CDR2: SGHRS and YFSETQ. CDR3 DNA sequence: TGCGCCAGCAGCTTGGCCGCGGGCGGGACGACAGATACGCAGTATTTT. Translating gives CASSLAAGGTTDTQYF.

The sample holds a few counts of this clonotype. The chain employs TRBV5-1 and TRBJ2-7; 8 bases fit TRBD2. The DNA end is a closer match to TRBJ2-5, so the J assignment may be wrong. The germline V gene has CDR1 SGHRS and CDR2 YFSETQ. The CDR3 totals 15 residues. In nucleotides, the CDR3 is TGCGCCAGCAGCTTGGGAAGCGGGGGCGCAGAGACCCAGTACTTC. This sequence encodes CASSLGSGGAETQYF.

The chain uses TRBV7-6 and TRBJ2-7; no clear D gene. There are 15 residues in the CDR3. Trimming stripped 1 base from V and 2 bases from J, with 12 bases between. Germline CDR1 SGHVS, CDR2 FNYEAQ. The CDR3 nucleotides read TGTGCCAGCAGCTTAGGGCAGTCGCCCCCCTACGAGCAGTACTTC. Translated: CASSLGQSPPYEQYF.

V and J are TRBV6-6 and TRBJ2-3, with 7 bases fitting TRBD1. Germline CDR1 and CDR2: MNHNY and SVGAGI (reference sequence). V was pared by 5 bases and J by 0 bases, with 8 bases of the junction left unmatched. The CDR3 runs to 16 residues. CDR3 DNA sequence: TGTGCCAGCAGTATCTCCAGGGGGTCTAGCACAGATACGCAGTATTTT. Residues: CASSISRGSSTDTQYF.

This clonotype was observed a handful of times. The V gene is TRBV10-3, the J gene TRBJ1-4; no clear D gene. The CDR3 loop spans 13 amino acids. V gave up 2 bases and J gave up 7 bases, with 8 bases separating them. The germline gives CDR1 ENHRY, CDR2 SYGVKD. CDR3 region: CAISEGIFEKLFF. The CDR3 nucleotides are TGTGCCATCAGTGAGGGCATATTTGAAAAACTGTTTTTT.

This clonotype was seen a single time. J is TRBJ1-1 and V is TRBV11-2; D is uncertain. The CDR3 is 17 amino acids. V lost 5 bases and J lost 1, with 20 bases in between. Germline loops: CDR1 SGHAT, CDR2 FQNNGV. DNA for the CDR3: TGTGCCAGCAGCCCTACGGCGGTGGTAACAAAGAACACTGAAGCTTTCTTT. This sequence encodes CASSPTAVVTKNTEAFF.

The chain combines TRBV12-3 or TRBV12-4 with TRBJ1-5; 7 bases line up with TRBD1. This CDR3 has 18 amino acids. V lost 7 bases and J lost 1; bases outside the gene matches: 16. The CDR3 here is CASTYRPQGVGSNQPQHF. The CDR3 bases are TGTGCCAGCACCTACCGCCCTCAGGGGGTGGGAAGCAATCAGCCCCAGCATTTT.

This chain joins TRBV14 and TRBJ1-1; D unclear. CDR3 length equals 14 residues. Germline loops: CDR1 SGHDN, CDR2 FVKESK. The V end lost 5 bases, the J end lost 0 bases, and 10 bases lay between the germline ends. The CDR3 loop is CASSYDVMNTEAFF. The CDR3 nucleotides are TGTGCCAGCAGCTACGACGTCATGAACACTGAAGCTTTCTTT.

This chain uses TRBV7-9 with TRBJ2-7, with TRBD1 identical over 11 bases. Matching the DNA end better, TRBJ2-5 makes the J call doubtful. From germline, CDR1 is SEHNR and CDR2 FQNEAQ (reference sequence). CDR3 length equals 15 residues. The CDR3: CASSKWTGGNKTQYF. The DNA for the CDR3 is TGTGCCAGCAGCAAGTGGACAGGGGGCAACAAGACCCAGTACTTC.

The chain links TRBV10-3 to TRBJ2-7; 8 bases agree with TRBD2. Judging by the DNA end, TRBJ2-5 fits better; the J call may be wrong. Germline CDR1 is ENHRY and CDR2 is SYGVKD. The CDR3 is made up of 13 amino acids. As DNA, the CDR3 is TGTGCCATCAGGACGCGGGGGGAAGAGACCCAGTACTTC. It encodes CAIRTRGEETQYF.

The V gene is TRBV6-2 or TRBV6-3, the J gene TRBJ2-5; D perhaps matches TRBD1 (6 bases). Germline V gene data show CDR1 as MNHEY and CDR2 as SVGEGT. The CDR3 loop spans 16 amino acids. The V gene lost 7 bases and the J gene lost 5 bases, with 23 bases spanning the gap. The CDR3 nucleotides are TGTGCCAGCACCGGCTCAGGGGCCACGGGATGGGAGACCCAGTACTTC. Protein: CASTGSGATGWETQYF.

This clonotype was detected once. The chain employs TRBV9 and TRBJ2-1, with D tentatively TRBD1 (6 bases). Germline V lookup: CDR1 SGDLS, CDR2 YYNGEE. With 4 bases removed from V and 10 bases from J, the gap between germline ends came to 18 bases. The CDR3 is 14 residues long. The CDR3 region has the DNA TGTGCCAGCAGCCCCCATGGGGGCCCAGGAGAGCAGTTCTTC. This gives the protein CASSPHGGPGEQFF.

This sequence joins TRBV29-1 and TRBJ2-4; D unclear. Germline lookup yields CDR1 SQVTM and CDR2 ANQGSEA. V gave up 7 bases and J gave up 5 bases, with 18 bases separating them. This CDR3 is built from 14 residues. CDR3 sequence: CSAGPAQPENIQYF. DNA of the CDR3: TGCAGCGCTGGCCCGGCGCAGCCCGAAAACATTCAGTACTTC.

This chain joins TRBV27 and TRBJ2-7; possibly TRBD1 for D (5 bases). The germline V gene encodes CDR1 MNHEY and CDR2 SMNVEV (reference sequence). The CDR3 spans 13 residues. V was trimmed by 6 bases and J by 0 bases, leaving 9 bases between them. CDR3 protein: CASRPGASYEQYF. CDR3 sequence (DNA): TGTGCCAGCAGACCTGGGGCCTCCTACGAGCAGTACTTC.

This chain links TRBV4-2 with TRBJ2-5; D assignment may be TRBD1 or TRBD2 (5 bases each). The CDR3 is 13 residues long. From germline, CDR1 is LGHNA and CDR2 YNFKEQ. The CDR3 nucleotides are TGTGCAAGCGGCGTTGGCAGGGAGGAGACCCAGTACTTC. Translated, it gives CASGVGREETQYF.

V and J are TRBV11-2 and TRBJ1-2; D gene ambiguous. V was shortened by 6 bases and J by 6 bases, with 20 bases between the two germline ends. CDR3 length: 15 amino acids. The germline CDR1 and CDR2 sequences are SGHAT and FQNNGV. The CDR3 DNA sequence: TGTGCCAGCAGGTCACTCTCAAGTCCGGGCCATGGCTACACCTTC. Residues: CASRSLSSPGHGYTF.

CDR3 in amino acids: CASSLEQAPGYGYTF. The CDR3 DNA reads as TGCGCCAGCAGCTTGGAACAGGCCCCTGGCTATGGCTACACCTTC. V usage is TRBV5-1 and J usage is TRBJ1-2; D possibly corresponds to TRBD1 (5 bases). Trimming took 0 bases from V and 4 from J, leaving 13 bases between them. Germline loops: CDR1 SGHRS, CDR2 YFSETQ. This CDR3 comprises 15 residues.

In its sample, this clonotype was seen a few times. The V call is TRBV5-1, the J call TRBJ1-5; TRBD1 aligns across 9 bases. The CDR3 has 18 residues. V lost 0 bases, J lost 0 bases, and 7 bases stayed unmatched. Germline CDR1 reads SGHRS; CDR2 reads YFSETQ. The CDR3 region has the DNA TGCGCCAGCAGCTTGGCGGGACAGGGAGAGGCTAGCAATCAGCCCCAGCATTTT. Translated: CASSLAGQGEASNQPQHF.

This chain uses TRBV3-1 with TRBJ2-5; D unresolved. CDR1 and CDR2 from the germline V gene are LGHDT and YNNKEL (reference sequence). The CDR3 is 13 residues long. V lost 1 base, J lost 7 bases, and 10 bases lay in between. The CDR3 coding sequence is TGTGCCAGCAGCCAAGGTTGGCCAGGGACCCAGTACTTC. Residues: CASSQGWPGTQYF.

This chain joins TRBV27 and TRBJ2-1; 11 bases agree with TRBD1. With 7 bases clipped from V and 3 bases from J, the junction kept 5 bases outside the gene matches. The germline CDR1 and CDR2 sequences are MNHEY and SMNVEV (reference sequence). This CDR3 is built from 15 residues. The CDR3 loop is CASNKDRGLYNEQFF. In nucleotides, the CDR3 is TGTGCCAGCAACAAGGACAGGGGGCTCTACAATGAGCAGTTCTTC.

A remark on this clonotype: One junction end disagrees with the germline gene, perhaps due to a read error. The chain employs TRBV7-2 and TRBJ2-3; 9 positions match TRBD1. This CDR3 is built from 15 residues. CDR1 SGHTA and CDR2 FQGNSA come from the germline V gene. The CDR3 protein is CASSLGGQGADAQYF. CDR3 nucleotides: TGTGCCAGCAGCTTAGGGGGACAGGGCGCAGATGCGCAGTATTTT.